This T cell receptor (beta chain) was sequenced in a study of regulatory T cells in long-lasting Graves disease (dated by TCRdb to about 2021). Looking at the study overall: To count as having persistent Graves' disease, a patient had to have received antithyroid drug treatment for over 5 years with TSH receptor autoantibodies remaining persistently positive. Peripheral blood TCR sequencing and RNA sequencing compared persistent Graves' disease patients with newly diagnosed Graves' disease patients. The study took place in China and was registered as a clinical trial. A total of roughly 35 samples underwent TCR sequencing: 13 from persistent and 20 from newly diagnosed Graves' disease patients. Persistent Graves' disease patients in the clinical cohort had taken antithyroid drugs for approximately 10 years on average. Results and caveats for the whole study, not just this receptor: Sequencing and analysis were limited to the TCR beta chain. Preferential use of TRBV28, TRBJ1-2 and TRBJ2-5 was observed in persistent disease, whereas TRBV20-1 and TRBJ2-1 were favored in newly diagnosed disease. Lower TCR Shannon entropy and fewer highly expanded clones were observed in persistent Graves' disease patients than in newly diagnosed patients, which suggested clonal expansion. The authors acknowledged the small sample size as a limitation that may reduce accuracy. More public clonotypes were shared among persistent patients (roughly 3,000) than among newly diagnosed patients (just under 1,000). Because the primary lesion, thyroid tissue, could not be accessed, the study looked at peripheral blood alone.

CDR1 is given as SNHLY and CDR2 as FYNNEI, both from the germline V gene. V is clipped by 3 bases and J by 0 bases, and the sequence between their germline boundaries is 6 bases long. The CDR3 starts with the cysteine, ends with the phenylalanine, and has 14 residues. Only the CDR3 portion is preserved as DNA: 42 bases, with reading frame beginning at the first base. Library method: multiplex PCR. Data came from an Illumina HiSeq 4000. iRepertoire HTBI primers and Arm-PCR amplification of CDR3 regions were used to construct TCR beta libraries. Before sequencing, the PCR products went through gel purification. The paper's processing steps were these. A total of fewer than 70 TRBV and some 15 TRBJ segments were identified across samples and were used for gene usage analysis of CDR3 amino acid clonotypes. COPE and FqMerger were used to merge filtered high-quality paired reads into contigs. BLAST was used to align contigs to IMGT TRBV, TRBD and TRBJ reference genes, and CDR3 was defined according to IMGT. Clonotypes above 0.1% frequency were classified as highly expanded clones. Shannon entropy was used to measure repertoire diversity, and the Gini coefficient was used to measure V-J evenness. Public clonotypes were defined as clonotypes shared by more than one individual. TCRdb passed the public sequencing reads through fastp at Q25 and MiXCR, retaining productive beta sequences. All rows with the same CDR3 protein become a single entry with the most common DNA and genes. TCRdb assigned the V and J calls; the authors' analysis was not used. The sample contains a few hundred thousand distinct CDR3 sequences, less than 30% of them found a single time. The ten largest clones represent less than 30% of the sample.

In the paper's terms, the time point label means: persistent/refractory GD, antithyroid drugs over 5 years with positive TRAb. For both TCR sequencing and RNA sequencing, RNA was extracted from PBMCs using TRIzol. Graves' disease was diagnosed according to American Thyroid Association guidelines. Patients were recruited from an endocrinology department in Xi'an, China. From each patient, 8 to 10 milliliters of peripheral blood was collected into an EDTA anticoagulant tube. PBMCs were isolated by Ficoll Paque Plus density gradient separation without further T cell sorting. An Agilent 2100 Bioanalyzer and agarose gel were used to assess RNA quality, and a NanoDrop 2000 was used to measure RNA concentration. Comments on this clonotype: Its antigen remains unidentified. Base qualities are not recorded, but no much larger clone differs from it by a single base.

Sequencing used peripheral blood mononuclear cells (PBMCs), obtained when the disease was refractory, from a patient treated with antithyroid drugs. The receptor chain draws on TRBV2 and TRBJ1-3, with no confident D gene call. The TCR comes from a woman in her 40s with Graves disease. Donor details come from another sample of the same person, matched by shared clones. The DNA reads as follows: TGTGCCAGCAGTGACGGAAACTCTGGAAACACCATATATTTT. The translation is CASSDGNSGNTIYF.